This TCR beta chain came from a study of blood T cells in healthy people across ages. The V gene end was trimmed by 1 base and the J gene end by 10 bases; junction bases not matched to a gene: 0. There are 11 residues in the CDR3. CDR1 is GTSNPN and CDR2 is SVGIG in the germline V gene (reference sequence). Through a sample-barcoded 5' primer and a J-beta primer mix, a second PCR was run for roughly 6 to 12 cycles. Via MiXCR, TCRdb re-called the 5' RACE reads, giving one row per CDR3 protein. Among about a million distinct CDR3 sequences listed, roughly 48% were seen once. This chain links TRBV30 with TRBJ1-4, with 7 nucleotides matching TRBD1. This receptor was obtained from a man aged 25 to 40 in good health. Specimen: blood. The CDR3 nucleotides read TGTGCCTGGAGTGCAGGGGGAAAACTGTTTTTT. It is translated as CAWSAGGKLFF.